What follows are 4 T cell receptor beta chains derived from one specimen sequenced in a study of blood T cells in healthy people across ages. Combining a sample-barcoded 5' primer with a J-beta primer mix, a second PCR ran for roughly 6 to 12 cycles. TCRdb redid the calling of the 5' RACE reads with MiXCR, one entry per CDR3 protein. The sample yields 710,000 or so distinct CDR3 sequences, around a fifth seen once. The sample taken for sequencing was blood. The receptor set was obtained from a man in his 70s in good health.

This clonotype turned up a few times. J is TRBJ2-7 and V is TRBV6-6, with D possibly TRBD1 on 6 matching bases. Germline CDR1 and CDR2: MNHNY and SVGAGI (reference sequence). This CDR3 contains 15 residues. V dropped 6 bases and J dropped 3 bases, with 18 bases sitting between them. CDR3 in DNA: TGTGCCAGCAGGGACGCCGGGACACAATACTACGAGCAGTACGTC. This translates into CASRDAGTQYYEQYV.

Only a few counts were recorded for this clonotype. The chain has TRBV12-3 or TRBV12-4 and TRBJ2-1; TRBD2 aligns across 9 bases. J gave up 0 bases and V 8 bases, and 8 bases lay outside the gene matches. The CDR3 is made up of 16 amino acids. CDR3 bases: TGTGCCAGCGGCGGGGCGGGGGGGATCTCCTACAATGAGCAGTTCTTC. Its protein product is CASGGAGGISYNEQFF.

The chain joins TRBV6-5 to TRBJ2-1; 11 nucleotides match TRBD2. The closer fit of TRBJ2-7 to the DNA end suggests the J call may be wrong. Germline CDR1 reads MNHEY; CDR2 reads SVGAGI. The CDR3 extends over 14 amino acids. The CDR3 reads CASSPSLAGVEQYV. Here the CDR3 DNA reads TGTGCCAGCAGTCCATCACTAGCGGGAGTTGAGCAGTACGTC.

The CDR3 nucleotides are TGCGCCAGCAGCTCGGCGTCCTTTTTAGGGCAAGAGACCCAGTACTTC. This gives the protein CASSSASFLGQETQYF. V usage is TRBV5-1 and J usage is TRBJ2-5; D unresolved. Deletions cut 3 bases from V and 2 bases from J, with 17 bases between. Germline V gene lookup returns CDR1 SGHRS and CDR2 YFSETQ. The CDR3 length is 16 residues.